Listed here are 20 T cell receptor beta chains from one sample, sequenced in a study of OX40 agonist ivuxolimab in advanced cancers. Profiling relied on immunoSEQ multiplex PCR, and the TCRdb table lists in-frame clones only, not all of them. Of 68,000 or so clones in the sample, 80% to 85% are singletons; the top ten hold approximately 11%. Sequencing was performed on CD4+ or CD8+ T cells sorted from blood, taken in a trial of the OX40 agonist ivuxolimab. The receptors were gathered from an adult with an advanced solid tumor such as melanoma, head and neck, liver or kidney cancer.

The chain joins TRBV7-7 to TRBJ2-3, with 7 nucleotides matching TRBD2. Germline loops: CDR1 SSHAT, CDR2 FNYEAQ (reference sequence). The V and J ends lost 5 bases and 4 bases, in that order; junction bases with no gene match: 6. This CDR3 comprises 14 residues. Here the CDR3 DNA reads TGTGCCAGCAGCCCGCGTCTAGCGGCAGATACGCAGTATTTT. Encoded protein: CASSPRLAADTQYF.

This chain connects TRBV19 to TRBJ2-5; TRBD2 matches 9 bases. The J call may be faulty, since TRBJ2-7 better matches the DNA end. CDR1 is LNHDA and CDR2 is SQIVND in the germline V gene (reference sequence). CDR3 size: 13 residues. CDR3 DNA: TGTGCCAGTAGTAGCGGGAGGGGGTTCGAGCAGTACTTC. The encoded protein is CASSSGRGFEQYF.

The rearrangement uses TRBV18 and TRBJ2-3; 8 bases agree with TRBD1. J gave up 0 bases and V 4 bases, and 6 bases lay outside the gene matches. This CDR3 is built from 16 residues. The germline V gene has CDR1 KGHSH and CDR2 LQKENI. CDR3 sequence (DNA): TGTGCCAGCTCACGCCCGGGACAGGCAAGCACAGATACGCAGTATTTT. As protein: CASSRPGQASTDTQYF.

V is TRBV5-1 and J is TRBJ2-6; D uncertain. Trimming removed 1 base at V and 0 bases at J, with 5 bases between. Germline V gene data show CDR1 as SGHRS and CDR2 as YFSETQ. The CDR3 is 15 residues long. The DNA of the CDR3 is TGCGCCAGCAGCTTGTTGGCCTCTGGGGCCAACGTCCTGACTTTC. Amino acid sequence: CASSLLASGANVLTF.

The chain links TRBV27 to TRBJ2-5; D is undetermined. Per the germline V gene, CDR1 is MNHEY and CDR2 is SMNVEV (reference sequence). The CDR3 sequence is 13 residues long. V lost 6 bases and J lost 0, with 8 bases in between. CDR3 DNA: TGTGCCAGCAGCCAACAGCACCAAGAGACCCAGTACTTC. Protein: CASSQQHQETQYF.

The V and J genes are TRBV5-1 and TRBJ2-2; 9 nucleotides line up with TRBD2. The V segment lost 0 bases and the J segment 4 bases; nucleotides outside the gene matches: 10. Germline CDR1 is SGHRS and CDR2 is YFSETQ. This CDR3 comprises 18 residues. The CDR3 is CASSLAEGRLAATGELFF. The CDR3 DNA reads TGCGCCAGCAGCTTGGCCGAGGGGAGACTAGCGGCCACCGGGGAGCTGTTTTTT.

V and J are TRBV20-1 and TRBJ1-2, with D unclear. Trimming stripped 3 bases from V and 8 bases from J, with 10 bases between. The CDR3 consists of 11 residues. Germline CDR1 DFQATT, CDR2 SNEGSKA (reference sequence). CDR3 residues: CSARSGEGYTF. Written as DNA, the CDR3 is TGCAGTGCTAGGTCCGGCGAAGGCTACACCTTC.

A single count supports this clone. The CDR3 sequence: CASSGVARTDTQYF. Written as DNA, the CDR3 is TGTGCCAGCAGCGGGGTTGCGAGAACAGATACGCAGTATTTT. The V gene is TRBV2, the J gene TRBJ2-3; tentative D call: TRBD2 (5 bases). The V gene's germline CDR1 is SNHLY and CDR2 FYNNEI. The CDR3 loop spans 14 amino acids. Trimming stripped 6 bases from V and 3 bases from J, with 13 bases between.

The V gene is TRBV19, the J gene TRBJ1-1, with 8 bases that match TRBD1. The trim removed 4 bases at V and 6 bases at J, leaving 7 bases unmatched. In germline, CDR1 is LNHDA, CDR2 SQIVND (reference sequence). The CDR3 loop spans 14 amino acids. For the CDR3, the DNA is TGTGCCAGTAGTAAGACAGGGGTATGGGCTGAAGCTTTCTTT. This sequence encodes CASSKTGVWAEAFF. Variable domain in full (rest from reference TRBV19 and TRBJ1-1): DGGITQSPKYLFRKEGQNVTLSCEQNLNHDAMYWYRQDPGQGLRLIYYSQIVNDFQKGDIAEGYSVSREKKESFPLTVTSAQKNPTAFYLCASSKTGVWAEAFFGQGTRLTVV.

The chain combines TRBV6-6 with TRBJ2-1; no clear D gene. The length of the CDR3 is 12 residues. The ends were cut back, 10 bases at V and 6 bases at J, with 13 bases in the middle. Germline V gives CDR1 MNHNY, CDR2 SVGAGI (reference sequence). CDR3 sequence (DNA): TGTGCCACCGCCGATTTGGGCAATGAGCAGTTCTTC. Translating gives CATADLGNEQFF.

Details on this clone: This may be a read error: a much more frequent sequence differs by one nucleotide. V is TRBV5-4 and J is TRBJ1-2; 7 positions agree with TRBD1. The CDR3 has 13 amino acids. Germline V CDR1 and CDR2: SGHNT, YYREEE (reference sequence). The CDR3 loop is CASSSGQDYGYIF. CDR3 sequence (DNA): TGTGCCAGCAGCTCTGGACAGGACTATGGCTACATCTTC.

The chain has TRBV7-3 and TRBJ2-2; D possibly corresponds to TRBD1 (7 bases). The germline gives CDR1 SGHTA, CDR2 FQGTGA. V shed 6 bases and J shed 5 bases, with 16 bases lying between them. The CDR3 runs to 15 residues. The DNA for the CDR3 is TGTGCCAGCAGTCCCGACAGGGAGGAAACCGGGGAGCTGTTTTTT. Translated: CASSPDREETGELFF.

This sequence joins TRBV28 and TRBJ2-2; D perhaps matches TRBD1 (5 bases). Looked up from germline, CDR1 is MDHEN and CDR2 is SYDVKM. V shed 1 base and J shed 5 bases, with 5 bases lying between them. This CDR3 is 13 amino acids long. The CDR3: CASSLSGTGELFF. For the CDR3, the DNA is TGTGCCAGCAGTTTATCAGGGACCGGGGAGCTGTTTTTT.

The chain links TRBV4-2 to TRBJ1-3; no reliable D call. Looked up from germline, CDR1 is LGHNA and CDR2 is YNFKEQ. The length of the CDR3 is 17 residues. Trimming shortened V by 0 bases and J by 4 bases, and 16 bases separated the two germline ends. The DNA of the CDR3 is TGTGCCAGCAGCCAAGATATAGGGCATAGCGAGGGAAACACCATATATTTT. It encodes CASSQDIGHSEGNTIYF.

V is TRBV30 and J is TRBJ2-5, with a possible D match to TRBD1 (6 bases). CDR3 size: 15 residues. Trimming took off 3 bases at V and 5 bases at J, with 19 bases between the two ends. CDR1 and CDR2 from the germline V gene are GTSNPN and SVGIG (reference sequence). CDR3 coding DNA: TGTGCCTGGAGCCCCCTAGGGGGACAAGGGGAGACCCAGTACTTC. Translation: CAWSPLGGQGETQYF. Drawing the rest from reference TRBV30 and TRBJ2-5, the complete variable domain is SQTIHQWPATLVQPVGSPLSLECTVEGTSNPNLYWYRQAAGRGLQLLFYSVGIGQISSEVPQNLSASRPQDRQFILSSKKLLLSDSGFYLCAWSPLGGQGETQYFGPGTRLLVL.

The chain is built from TRBV5-1 and TRBJ1-1; D gene uncertain. V was pared by 0 bases and J by 1 base, with 7 bases between. In germline, CDR1 is SGHRS, CDR2 YFSETQ. The CDR3 has 14 amino acids. CDR3 in amino acids: CASSLDNRNTEAFF. The DNA of the CDR3 is TGCGCCAGCAGCTTGGACAACAGGAACACTGAAGCTTTCTTT. The complete variable domain, with remaining parts taken from reference TRBV5-1 and TRBJ1-1, reads KAGVTQTPRYLIKTRGQQVTLSCSPISGHRSVSWYQQTPGQGLQFLFEYFSETQRNKGNFPGRFSGRQFSNSRSEMNVSTLELGDSALYLCASSLDNRNTEAFFGQGTRLTVV.

The rearrangement joins TRBV5-1 to TRBJ2-1; D uncertain. CDR1 SGHRS and CDR2 YFSETQ come from the germline V gene. CDR3 length equals 14 residues. V was cut by 1 base and J by 6 bases, with 11 bases left in between. The CDR3 loop is CASSLPGLSNEQFF. The CDR3 DNA follows: TGCGCCAGCAGCTTGCCGGGCCTTTCCAATGAGCAGTTCTTC. The entire variable domain, with the rest obtained from reference TRBV5-1 and TRBJ2-1, is as follows: KAGVTQTPRYLIKTRGQQVTLSCSPISGHRSVSWYQQTPGQGLQFLFEYFSETQRNKGNFPGRFSGRQFSNSRSEMNVSTLELGDSALYLCASSLPGLSNEQFFGPGTRLTVL.

The CDR3, as DNA: TGTGCCTGGAGTCGGACGGATAGACGCAATCAGCCCCAGCATTTT. Its protein is CAWSRTDRRNQPQHF. The gene calls are TRBV30 and TRBJ1-5; no definite D call. The V gene's germline CDR1 is GTSNPN and CDR2 SVGIG (reference sequence). CDR3 length equals 15 residues. The V end was cut by 2 bases, the J end by 2 bases, with 13 bases between.

The rearrangement links TRBV7-9 to TRBJ2-5, with 8 bases matching TRBD1. V shed 3 bases, J shed 4 bases, and the junction held 13 bases outside the gene matches. Germline loops: CDR1 SEHNR, CDR2 FQNEAQ (reference sequence). The CDR3 consists of 17 residues. The CDR3 sequence: CASSFSAGQEGGETQYF. As DNA, the CDR3 is TGTGCCAGCAGCTTTTCGGCGGGACAGGAGGGCGGAGAGACCCAGTACTTC.

This rearrangement joins TRBV19 to TRBJ1-1, with 7 bases lining up with TRBD1. Unmatched junction bases numbered 13, after V lost 5 bases and J lost 4 bases. CDR1 is LNHDA, CDR2 SQIVND, per germline (reference sequence). The CDR3 spans 16 residues. For the CDR3, the DNA is TGTGCCAGTAGTCCCCGCCGACAGGGAATAGGCACTGAAGCTTTCTTT. Its translation: CASSPRRQGIGTEAFF.